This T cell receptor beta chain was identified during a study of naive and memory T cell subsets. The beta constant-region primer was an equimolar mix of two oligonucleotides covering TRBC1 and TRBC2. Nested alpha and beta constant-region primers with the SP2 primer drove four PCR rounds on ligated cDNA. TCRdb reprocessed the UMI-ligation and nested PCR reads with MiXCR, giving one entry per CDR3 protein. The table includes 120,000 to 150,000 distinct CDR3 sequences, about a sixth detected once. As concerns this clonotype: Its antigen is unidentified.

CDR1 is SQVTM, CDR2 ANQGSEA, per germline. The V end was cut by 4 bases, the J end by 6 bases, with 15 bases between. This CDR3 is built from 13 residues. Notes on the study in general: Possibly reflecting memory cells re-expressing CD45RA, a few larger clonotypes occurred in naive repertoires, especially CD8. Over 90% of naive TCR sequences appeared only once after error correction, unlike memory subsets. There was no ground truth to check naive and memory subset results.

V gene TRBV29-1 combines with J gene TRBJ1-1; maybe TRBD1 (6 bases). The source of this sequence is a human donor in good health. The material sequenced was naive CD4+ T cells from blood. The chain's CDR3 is CSVVPPGAPEAFF. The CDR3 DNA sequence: TGCAGCGTTGTCCCCCCGGGGGCCCCTGAAGCTTTCTTT.